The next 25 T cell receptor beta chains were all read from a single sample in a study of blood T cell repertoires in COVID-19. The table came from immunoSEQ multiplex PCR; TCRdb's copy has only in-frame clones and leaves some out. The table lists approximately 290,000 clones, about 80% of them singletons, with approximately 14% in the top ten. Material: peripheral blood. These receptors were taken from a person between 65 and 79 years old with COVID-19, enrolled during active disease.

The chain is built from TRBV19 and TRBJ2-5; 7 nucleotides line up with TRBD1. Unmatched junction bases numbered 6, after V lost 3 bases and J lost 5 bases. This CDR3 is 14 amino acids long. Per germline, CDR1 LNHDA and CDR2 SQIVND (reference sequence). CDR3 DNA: TGTGCCAGTAGTATGACAGGGAGTTCGGAGACCCAGTACTTC. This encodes CASSMTGSSETQYF.

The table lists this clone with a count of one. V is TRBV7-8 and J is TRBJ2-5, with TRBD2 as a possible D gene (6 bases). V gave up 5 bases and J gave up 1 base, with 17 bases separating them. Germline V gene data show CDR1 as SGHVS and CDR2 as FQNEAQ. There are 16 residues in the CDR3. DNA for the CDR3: TGTGCCAGCAGCCCGGGAGACAGAGCCTTCCAAGAGACCCAGTACTTC. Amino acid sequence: CASSPGDRAFQETQYF. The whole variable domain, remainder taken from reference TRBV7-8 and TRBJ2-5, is GAGVSQSPRYKVAKRGQDVALRCDPISGHVSLFWYQQALGQGPEFLTYFQNEAQLDKSGLPSDRFFAERPEGSVSTLKIQRTQQEDSAVYLCASSPGDRAFQETQYFGPGTRLLVL.

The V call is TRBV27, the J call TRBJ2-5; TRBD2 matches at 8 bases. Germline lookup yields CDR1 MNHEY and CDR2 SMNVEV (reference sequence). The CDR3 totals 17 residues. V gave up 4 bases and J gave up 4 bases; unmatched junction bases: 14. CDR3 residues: CASSYLAGGGLRETQYF. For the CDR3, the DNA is TGTGCCAGCAGTTATTTGGCGGGAGGAGGATTACGAGAGACCCAGTACTTC.

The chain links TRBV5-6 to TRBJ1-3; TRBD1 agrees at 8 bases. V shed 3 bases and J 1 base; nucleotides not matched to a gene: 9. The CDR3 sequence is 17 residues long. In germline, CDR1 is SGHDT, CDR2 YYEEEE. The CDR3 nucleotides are TGTGCCAGCAGCTCACCCTGGACAGGGCGGTCTGGAAACACCATATATTTT. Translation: CASSSPWTGRSGNTIYF.

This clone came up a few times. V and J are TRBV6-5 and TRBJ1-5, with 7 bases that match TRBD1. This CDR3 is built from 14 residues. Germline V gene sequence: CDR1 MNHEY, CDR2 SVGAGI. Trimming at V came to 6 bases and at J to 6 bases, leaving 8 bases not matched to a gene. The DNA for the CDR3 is TGTGCCAGCAGGTATTCAGGGGGATCTCAGCCCCAGCATTTT. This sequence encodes CASRYSGGSQPQHF.

CDR3 sequence: CASSASGAVRLETQYF. In DNA form, the CDR3 reads TGTGCCAGCAGCGCTAGTGGGGCTGTAAGGCTAGAGACCCAGTACTTC. J is TRBJ2-5 and V is TRBV7-6; possible D gene TRBD1, 5 bases. Germline V gene lookup returns CDR1 SGHVS and CDR2 FNYEAQ. This CDR3 has 16 residues. Trimming removed 5 bases at V and 4 bases at J, with 20 bases between.

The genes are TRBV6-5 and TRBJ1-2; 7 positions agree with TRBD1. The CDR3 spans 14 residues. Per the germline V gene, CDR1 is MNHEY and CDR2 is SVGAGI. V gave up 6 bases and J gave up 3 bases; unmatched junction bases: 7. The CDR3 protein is CASRQAGQYYGYTF. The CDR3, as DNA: TGTGCCAGCAGGCAGGCGGGACAGTACTATGGCTACACCTTC.

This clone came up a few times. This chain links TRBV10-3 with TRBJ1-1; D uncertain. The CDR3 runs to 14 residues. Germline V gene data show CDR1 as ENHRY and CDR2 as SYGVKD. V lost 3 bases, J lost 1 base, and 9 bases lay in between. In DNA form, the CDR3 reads TGTGCCATCAGTGAATACCAGGAGAACACTGAAGCTTTCTTT. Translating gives CAISEYQENTEAFF.

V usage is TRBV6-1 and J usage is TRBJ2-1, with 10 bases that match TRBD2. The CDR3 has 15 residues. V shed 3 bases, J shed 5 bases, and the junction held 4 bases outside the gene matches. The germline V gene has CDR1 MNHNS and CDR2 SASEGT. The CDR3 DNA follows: TGTGCCAGCAGTGATAGGACTAGCGGTCACAATGAGCAGTTCTTC. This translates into CASSDRTSGHNEQFF.

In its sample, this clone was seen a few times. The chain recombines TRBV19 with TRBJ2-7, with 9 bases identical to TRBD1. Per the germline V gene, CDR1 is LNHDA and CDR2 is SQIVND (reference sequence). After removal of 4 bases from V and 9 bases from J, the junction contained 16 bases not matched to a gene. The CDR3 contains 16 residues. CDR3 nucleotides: TGTGCCAGTAGTACAGCGCACTCAGGGACAGGGCTAAGGCAGTACTTC. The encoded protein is CASSTAHSGTGLRQYF. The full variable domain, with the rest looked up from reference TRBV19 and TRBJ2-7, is DGGITQSPKYLFRKEGQNVTLSCEQNLNHDAMYWYRQDPGQGLRLIYYSQIVNDFQKGDIAEGYSVSREKKESFPLTVTSAQKNPTAFYLCASSTAHSGTGLRQYFGPGTRLTVT.

CDR3 sequence reads: CASSVVGMVGQVTYEQYF. The CDR3 DNA is TGTGCCAGCAGCGTAGTAGGAATGGTGGGGCAGGTAACCTACGAGCAGTACTTC. The rearrangement links TRBV9 to TRBJ2-7, with a weak D call TRBD1 (5 bases). Germline V gene data show CDR1 as SGDLS and CDR2 as YYNGEE. V dropped 0 bases and J dropped 2 bases, with 21 bases sitting between them. This CDR3 comprises 18 residues. Together with reference TRBV9 and TRBJ2-7, the CDR3 gives the full variable domain: DSGVTQTPKHLITATGQRVTLRCSPRSGDLSVYWYQQSLDQGLQFLIQYYNGEERAKGNILERFSAQQFPDLHSELNLSSLELGDSALYFCASSVVGMVGQVTYEQYFGPGTRLTVT.

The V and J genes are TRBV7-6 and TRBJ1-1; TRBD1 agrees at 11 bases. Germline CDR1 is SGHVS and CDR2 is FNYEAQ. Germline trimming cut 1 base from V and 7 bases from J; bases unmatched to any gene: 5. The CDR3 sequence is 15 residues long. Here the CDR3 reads CASSLGTGGGSEAFF. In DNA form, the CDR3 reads TGTGCCAGCAGCTTAGGGACAGGGGGCGGGAGTGAAGCTTTCTTT.

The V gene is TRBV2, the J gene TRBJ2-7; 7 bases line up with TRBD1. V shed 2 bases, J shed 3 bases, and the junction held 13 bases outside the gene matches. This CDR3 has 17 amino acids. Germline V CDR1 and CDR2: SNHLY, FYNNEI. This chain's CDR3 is CASSELMGWDRDYEQYF. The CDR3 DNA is TGTGCCAGCAGTGAACTTATGGGGTGGGACAGAGACTACGAGCAGTACTTC.

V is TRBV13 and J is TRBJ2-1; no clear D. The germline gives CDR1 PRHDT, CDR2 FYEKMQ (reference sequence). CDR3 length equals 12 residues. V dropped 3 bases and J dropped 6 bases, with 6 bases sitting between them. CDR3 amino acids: CASSFGPNEQFF. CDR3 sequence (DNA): TGTGCCAGCAGCTTTGGGCCCAATGAGCAGTTCTTC.

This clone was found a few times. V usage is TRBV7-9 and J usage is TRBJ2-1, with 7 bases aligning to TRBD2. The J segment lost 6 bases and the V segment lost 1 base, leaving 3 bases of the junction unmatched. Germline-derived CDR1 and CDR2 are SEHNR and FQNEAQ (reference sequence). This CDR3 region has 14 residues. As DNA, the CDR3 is TGTGCCAGCAGCTTAGAAGCTAGCGGCAATGAGCAGTTCTTC. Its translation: CASSLEASGNEQFF.

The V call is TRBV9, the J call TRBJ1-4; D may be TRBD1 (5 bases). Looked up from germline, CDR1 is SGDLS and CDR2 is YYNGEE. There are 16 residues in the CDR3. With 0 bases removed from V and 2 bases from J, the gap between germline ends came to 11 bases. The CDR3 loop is CASSVGVGGTNEKLFF. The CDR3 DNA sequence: TGTGCCAGCAGCGTAGGGGTCGGGGGTACTAATGAAAAACTGTTTTTT.

The CDR3: CAITNRGQDYGYTF. In nucleotides, the CDR3 is TGTGCCATCACCAACAGGGGGCAAGACTATGGCTACACCTTC. This rearrangement joins TRBV10-3 to TRBJ1-2, with 9 bases lining up with TRBD1. This CDR3 is 14 amino acids long. Per germline, CDR1 ENHRY and CDR2 SYGVKD. Losses at the gene ends were 7 bases for V and 3 bases for J; bases not matched to a gene: 6.

This chain's CDR3 is CASSADRFSGYTF. The CDR3 nucleotides are TGTGCCAGCAGTGCAGACAGGTTCTCTGGCTACACCTTC. This chain connects TRBV28 to TRBJ1-2; D might be TRBD1 (6 bases). This CDR3 spans 13 amino acids. The V gene's germline CDR1 is MDHEN and CDR2 SYDVKM. V lost 5 bases to trimming and J lost 7 bases, with 14 bases between them.

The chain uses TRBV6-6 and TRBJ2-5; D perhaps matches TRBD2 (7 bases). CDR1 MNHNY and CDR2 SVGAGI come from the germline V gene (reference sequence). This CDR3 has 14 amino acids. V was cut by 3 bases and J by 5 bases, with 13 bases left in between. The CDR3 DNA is TGTGCCAGCAGTTATGCGGGGGCCGGGGAGACCCAGTACTTC. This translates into CASSYAGAGETQYF.

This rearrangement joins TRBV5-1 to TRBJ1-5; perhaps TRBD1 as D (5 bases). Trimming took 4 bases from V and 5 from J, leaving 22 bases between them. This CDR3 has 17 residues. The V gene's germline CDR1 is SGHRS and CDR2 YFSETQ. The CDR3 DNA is TGCGCCAGCAGCCATGTGGGGCAGGGCTACCATTATCAGCCCCAGCATTTT. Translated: CASSHVGQGYHYQPQHF.

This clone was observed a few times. In DNA form, the CDR3 reads TGTGCCAGCAGCCAAATAGCACGGTCGGAGACCCAGTACTTC. Translated, it gives CASSQIARSETQYF. The rearrangement uses TRBV3-1 (or the pseudogene TRBV3-2) and TRBJ2-5; no clear D gene. The V and J ends lost 2 bases and 5 bases respectively, with 12 bases between them. The CDR3 is made up of 14 amino acids. CDR1 and CDR2 from the germline V gene are LGHDT and YNNKEL (reference sequence).

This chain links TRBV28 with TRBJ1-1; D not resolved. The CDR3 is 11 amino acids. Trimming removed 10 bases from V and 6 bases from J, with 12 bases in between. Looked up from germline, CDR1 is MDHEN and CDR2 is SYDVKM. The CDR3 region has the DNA TGTGCCACCGAAGGAGGACCTGAAGCTTTCTTT. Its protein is CATEGGPEAFF.

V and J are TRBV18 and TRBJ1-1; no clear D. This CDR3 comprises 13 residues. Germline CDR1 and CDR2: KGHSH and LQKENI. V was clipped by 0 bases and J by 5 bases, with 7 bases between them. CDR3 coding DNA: TGTGCCAGCTCACCACCGGGGAGGACTGAAGCTTTCTTT. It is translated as CASSPPGRTEAFF.

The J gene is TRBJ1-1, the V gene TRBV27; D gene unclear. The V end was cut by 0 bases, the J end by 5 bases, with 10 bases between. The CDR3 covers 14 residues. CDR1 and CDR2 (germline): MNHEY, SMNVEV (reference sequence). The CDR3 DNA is TGTGCCAGCAGTTTATCGGCAGGTTATACTGAAGCTTTCTTT. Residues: CASSLSAGYTEAFF.

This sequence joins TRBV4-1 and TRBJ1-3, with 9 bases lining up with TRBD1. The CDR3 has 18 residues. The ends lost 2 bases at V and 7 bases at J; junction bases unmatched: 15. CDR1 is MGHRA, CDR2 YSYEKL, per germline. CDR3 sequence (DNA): TGCGCCAGCAGCCAACTAACCAGGGACAGGGTGTTTCCGAACACCATATATTTT. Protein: CASSQLTRDRVFPNTIYF.